This TCR beta chain was sequenced during a study of T cell responses to AZD1222 COVID-19 vaccine. Pooled in the analysis were second doses at about 4 or about 12 weeks. This CDR3 contains 13 residues. Germline CDR1 and CDR2: SNHLY and FYNNEI. The V and J ends lost 0 bases and 10 bases respectively, with 12 bases between them. Measured with immunoSEQ multiplex PCR; TCRdb has only the in-frame clones, and not every one. The data contain about 110,000 clones, nearly 90% of them singletons. V usage is TRBV2 and J usage is TRBJ1-1, with D maybe TRBD1 (6 bases). This TCR came from an adult who received the AZD1222 COVID-19 vaccine. This specimen consisted of peripheral blood, obtained 28 days after the second AZD1222 dose. The CDR3 protein is CASSEAAGTRAFF. CDR3 DNA: TGTGCCAGCAGTGAAGCGGCGGGGACAAGAGCTTTCTTT.